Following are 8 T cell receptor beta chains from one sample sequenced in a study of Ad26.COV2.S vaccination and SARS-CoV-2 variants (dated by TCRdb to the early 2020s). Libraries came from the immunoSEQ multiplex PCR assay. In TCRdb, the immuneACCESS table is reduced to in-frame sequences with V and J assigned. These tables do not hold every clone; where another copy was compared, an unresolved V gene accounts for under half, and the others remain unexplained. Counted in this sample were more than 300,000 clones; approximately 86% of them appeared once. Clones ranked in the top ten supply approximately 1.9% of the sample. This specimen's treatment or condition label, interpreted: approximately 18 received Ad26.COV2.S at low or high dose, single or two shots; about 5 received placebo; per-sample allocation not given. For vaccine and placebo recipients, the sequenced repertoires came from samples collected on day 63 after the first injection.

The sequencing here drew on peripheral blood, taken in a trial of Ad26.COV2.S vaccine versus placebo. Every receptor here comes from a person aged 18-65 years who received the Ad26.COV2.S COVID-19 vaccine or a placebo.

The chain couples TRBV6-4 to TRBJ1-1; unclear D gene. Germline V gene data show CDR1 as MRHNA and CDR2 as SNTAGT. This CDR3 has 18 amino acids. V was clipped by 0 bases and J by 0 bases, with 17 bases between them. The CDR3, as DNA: TGTGCCAGCAGTGACTCGACCCGACTGGTGGCAGTGAACACTGAAGCTTTCTTT. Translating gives CASSDSTRLVAVNTEAFF.

As DNA, the CDR3 is TGTGCCAGCAGCACGTTTTCGGCTAACTATGGCTACACCTTC. Translation gives CASSTFSANYGYTF. The chain employs TRBV7-8 and TRBJ1-2, with no clear D. CDR3 length: 14 residues. The V gene lost 5 bases and the J gene lost 0 bases, with 10 bases spanning the gap. CDR1 is SGHVS and CDR2 is FQNEAQ in the germline V gene. Variable domain in full (rest from reference TRBV7-8 and TRBJ1-2): GAGVSQSPRYKVAKRGQDVALRCDPISGHVSLFWYQQALGQGPEFLTYFQNEAQLDKSGLPSDRFFAERPEGSVSTLKIQRTQQEDSAVYLCASSTFSANYGYTFGSGTRLTVV.

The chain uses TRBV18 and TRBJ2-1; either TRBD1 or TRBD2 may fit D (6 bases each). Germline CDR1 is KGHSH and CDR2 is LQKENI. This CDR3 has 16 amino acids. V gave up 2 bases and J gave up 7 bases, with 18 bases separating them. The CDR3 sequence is CASSPTAVRGGNEQFF. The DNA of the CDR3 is TGTGCCAGCTCACCAACGGCCGTTCGAGGGGGGAATGAGCAGTTCTTC.

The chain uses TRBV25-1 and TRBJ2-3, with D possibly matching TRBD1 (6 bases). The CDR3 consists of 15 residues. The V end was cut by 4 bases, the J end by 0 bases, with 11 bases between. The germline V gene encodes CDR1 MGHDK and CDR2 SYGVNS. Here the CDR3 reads CASSVGQVSTDTQYF. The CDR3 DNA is TGTGCCAGCAGTGTGGGACAAGTTAGCACAGATACGCAGTATTTT.

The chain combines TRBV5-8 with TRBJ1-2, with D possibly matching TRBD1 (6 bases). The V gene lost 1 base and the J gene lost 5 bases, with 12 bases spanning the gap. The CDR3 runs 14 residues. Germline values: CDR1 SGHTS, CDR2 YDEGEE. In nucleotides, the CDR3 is TGTGCCAGCAGCTTGCAAGGGGGGTTGTATGGCTACACCTTC. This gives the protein CASSLQGGLYGYTF.

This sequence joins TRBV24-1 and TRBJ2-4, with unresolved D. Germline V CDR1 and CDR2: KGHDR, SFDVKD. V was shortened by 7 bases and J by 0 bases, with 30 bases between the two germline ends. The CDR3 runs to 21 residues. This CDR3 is CATRFWCSSLSLNLAKNIQYF. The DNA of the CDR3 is TGTGCCACCAGGTTTTGGTGTAGCAGTCTGAGTCTCAACCTAGCCAAAAACATTCAGTACTTC.

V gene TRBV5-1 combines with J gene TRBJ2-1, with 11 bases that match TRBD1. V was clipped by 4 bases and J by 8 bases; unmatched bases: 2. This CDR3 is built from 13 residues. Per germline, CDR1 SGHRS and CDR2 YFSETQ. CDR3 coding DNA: TGCGCCAGCAGCCGGACAGGGGGCTATGAGCAGTTCTTC. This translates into CASSRTGGYEQFF.

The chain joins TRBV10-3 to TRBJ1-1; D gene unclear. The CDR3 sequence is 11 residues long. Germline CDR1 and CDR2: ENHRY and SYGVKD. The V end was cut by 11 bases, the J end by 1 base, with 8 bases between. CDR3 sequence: CALLWNTEAFF. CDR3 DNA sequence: TGTGCCCTCCTGTGGAACACTGAAGCTTTCTTT.